This is a list of T cell receptor beta chains from one sample in a study of blood T cell repertoires in COVID-19. Profiled with immunoSEQ multiplex PCR; TCRdb holds only in-frame clones, not every one. The data contain 35,000 to 45,000 clones, 86% of them seen just once; the ten biggest clones take up roughly three fifths. The sequencing input was peripheral blood. These receptor sequences come from a man in his 70s with acute or convalescent COVID-19. Both conserved end residues are part of each CDR3. A D gene is named only where the DNA matches it firmly.

CDR3 protein,J gene,D gene,V gene
CASSPRATSRSAGELFF,TRBJ2-2,-,TRBV4-1
CAWSVQGGAETQYF,TRBJ2-5,TRBD1,TRBV30
CASSLRQGVYGYTF,TRBJ1-2,TRBD1,TRBV7-9
CASSSDPGQTYGYTF,TRBJ1-2,TRBD1,TRBV5-1
CASRPDSSGANVLTF,TRBJ2-6,-,TRBV2
CAWRPGGADYGYTF,TRBJ1-2,TRBD1,TRBV30
CSARKSGSSTEAFF,TRBJ1-1,-,TRBV29-1
CASLTGGGQPQHF,TRBJ1-5,TRBD1,TRBV28
CASSLNRDSEIQYF,TRBJ2-4,TRBD1,TRBV7-2
CATSGRRTSGSVYEQYF,TRBJ2-7,TRBD2,TRBV15
CASSLVAGTRVSSYNEQFF,TRBJ2-1,-,TRBV7-6
CASSPDWVGTDTQYF,TRBJ2-3,-,TRBV7-3
CASTPGQTTYGYTF,TRBJ1-2,TRBD1,TRBV6-5
CATRGPGEETQYF,TRBJ2-5,-,TRBV10-3
CASAYGTPTDTQYF,TRBJ2-3,-,TRBV7-2
CASSSSGSDTDTQYF,TRBJ2-3,TRBD2,TRBV7-9
CASSSGQPNYEQYF,TRBJ2-7,TRBD1,TRBV6-2/TRBV6-3
CASSQGLNNEQFF,TRBJ2-1,-,TRBV5-1
CSASRASGRDDEQFF,TRBJ2-1,TRBD2,TRBV20-1
CASSPTAAEDTQYF,TRBJ2-3,-,TRBV7-6
CATSDSGSYEQYF,TRBJ2-7,-,TRBV24-1
CSASPQRRQDQSFF,TRBJ1-1,-,TRBV20-1
CASSVMRDTATNEKLFF,TRBJ1-4,-,TRBV18
CASSLTASTDTQYF,TRBJ2-3,-,TRBV7-9
CASSQQAGGNTGELFF,TRBJ2-2,TRBD2,TRBV7-2
CASSLAGGRSYNEQFF,TRBJ2-1,TRBD2,TRBV19
CASSPYSGGIKDTEAFF,TRBJ1-1,-,TRBV7-9